These 32 T cell receptor beta chains were all obtained from the same sample, sequenced in a study of blood T cell repertoires in COVID-19. The protocol was immunoSEQ multiplex PCR, while the TCRdb copy is restricted to in-frame clones and leaves out a portion. The data show 200,000 to 300,000 clones, 88% seen once. Sequenced material: peripheral blood. The receptors originated from an elderly man with acute or convalescent COVID-19.

The rearrangement uses TRBV27 and TRBJ2-7, with D maybe TRBD1 (5 bases). Germline CDR1 reads MNHEY; CDR2 reads SMNVEV (reference sequence). V lost 6 bases and J 9 bases, leaving 18 bases between the germline ends. This CDR3 spans 13 amino acids. CDR3 in amino acids: CASRPTDSLAQYF. The CDR3 coding sequence is TGTGCCAGCAGACCGACAGACTCCTTGGCGCAGTACTTC.

The chain couples TRBV6-6 to TRBJ1-2; 9 bases match TRBD1. This CDR3 spans 15 amino acids. Trimming cost V 5 bases and J 7 bases; bases outside gene matches: 11. The germline V gene has CDR1 MNHNY and CDR2 SVGAGI (reference sequence). This CDR3 is CASSKDRGESAGYTF. CDR3 coding DNA: TGTGCCAGCAGTAAAGACAGGGGGGAGTCTGCTGGCTACACCTTC.

The gene calls are TRBV5-1 and TRBJ2-3, with 8 positions matching TRBD2. The CDR3 has 16 residues. The V gene end was trimmed by 1 base and the J gene end by 2 bases; junction bases not matched to a gene: 6. Per germline, CDR1 SGHRS and CDR2 YFSETQ. The DNA for the CDR3 is TGCGCCAGCAGCTTGTACGGGAGGGGGTTCACAGATACGCAGTATTTT. Amino acid sequence: CASSLYGRGFTDTQYF.

The chain carries TRBV4-2 and TRBJ1-6; possible D gene TRBD1, 6 bases. V dropped 4 bases and J dropped 9 bases, with 13 bases sitting between them. This CDR3 spans 14 amino acids. CDR1 and CDR2 from the germline V gene are LGHNA and YNFKEQ. Here the CDR3 reads CASSPDSYLSPLHF. The CDR3, as DNA: TGTGCCAGCAGCCCGGACAGTTACCTTTCACCCCTCCACTTT.

V gene TRBV29-1 combines with J gene TRBJ2-1; D perhaps matches TRBD1 (5 bases). The germline V gene encodes CDR1 SQVTM and CDR2 ANQGSEA. This CDR3 spans 13 amino acids. The ends were cut back, 4 bases at V and 1 base at J, with 8 bases in the middle. The CDR3 DNA sequence: TGCAGCGTTGGGACAACGTCCTACAATGAGCAGTTCTTC. As protein: CSVGTTSYNEQFF.

The V call is TRBV28, the J call TRBJ2-7; 7 positions match TRBD2. This CDR3 is 21 amino acids long. V lost 6 bases, J lost 1 base, and 27 bases stayed unmatched. Germline CDR1 reads MDHEN; CDR2 reads SYDVKM. The CDR3 protein is CASSLSPSGPRIAGYSYEQYF. CDR3 in DNA: TGTGCCAGCAGCCTCAGTCCCTCAGGCCCGAGAATAGCGGGTTATTCCTACGAGCAGTACTTC.

The V call is TRBV19, the J call TRBJ1-1; D is perhaps TRBD1 (6 bases). V was cut by 7 bases and J by 0 bases, with 12 bases left in between. There are 14 residues in the CDR3. CDR1 LNHDA and CDR2 SQIVND come from the germline V gene (reference sequence). CDR3 in DNA: TGTGCCAGTACCCAAACAGGGCTGAACACTGAAGCTTTCTTT. Translated, it gives CASTQTGLNTEAFF.

The chain joins TRBV27 to TRBJ2-2, with a tentative D call TRBD1 (6 bases). Germline-derived CDR1 and CDR2 are MNHEY and SMNVEV (reference sequence). CDR3 length: 15 residues. Trimming cost V 4 bases and J 7 bases, with 16 bases left between them. The chain's CDR3 is CASSSPFWGLGELFF. The DNA of the CDR3 is TGTGCCAGCAGTTCCCCCTTTTGGGGGCTCGGGGAGCTGTTTTTT.

The rearrangement joins TRBV11-3 to TRBJ2-5; 11 bases line up with TRBD1. V shed 4 bases, J shed 5 bases, and the junction held 9 bases outside the gene matches. CDR1 is SGHNT and CDR2 is YENEEA in the germline V gene. This CDR3 region has 16 residues. The chain's CDR3 is CASSSWDRGFLETQYF. CDR3 sequence (DNA): TGTGCCAGCAGCTCCTGGGACAGGGGGTTCCTGGAGACCCAGTACTTC.

The chain joins TRBV20-1 to TRBJ2-2, with 8 bases aligning to TRBD2. This CDR3 comprises 14 residues. The V segment lost 3 bases and the J segment 7 bases; nucleotides outside the gene matches: 7. CDR1 and CDR2 (germline): DFQATT, SNEGSKA (reference sequence). The CDR3 region is CSASPAGAGGELFF. Here the CDR3 DNA reads TGCAGTGCTAGTCCAGCGGGAGCGGGCGGGGAGCTGTTTTTT.

V usage is TRBV6-5 and J usage is TRBJ1-4; D uncertain. This CDR3 spans 12 amino acids. CDR1 and CDR2 from the germline V gene are MNHEY and SVGAGI. Deletions cut 6 bases from V and 5 bases from J, with 7 bases between. CDR3 DNA: TGTGCCAGCAGGGTAGTGAATGAAAAACTGTTTTTT. Translation: CASRVVNEKLFF.

The chain couples TRBV5-6 to TRBJ1-3; 8 nucleotides match TRBD1. Germline assignment: CDR1 SGHDT and CDR2 YYEEEE. This CDR3 region has 16 residues. Trimming at V came to 3 bases and at J to 5 bases, leaving 10 bases not matched to a gene. The CDR3 DNA reads TGTGCCAGCAGCTCAAACAGGGGGTATAACAGAAACACCATATATTTT. Protein: CASSSNRGYNRNTIYF. Looking up the rest from reference TRBV5-6 and TRBJ1-3 gives the full variable domain: DAGVTQSPTHLIKTRGQQVTLRCSPKSGHDTVSWYQQALGQGPQFIFQYYEEEERQRGNFPDRFSGHQFPNYSSELNVNALLLGDSALYLCASSSNRGYNRNTIYFGEGSWLTVV.

The V call is TRBV2, the J call TRBJ2-3; 11 bases fit TRBD2. The CDR3 consists of 17 residues. The junction had 10 bases not matched to a gene; V was cut back by 2 bases and J by 6 bases. Germline V gene lookup returns CDR1 SNHLY and CDR2 FYNNEI. The CDR3 region is CASSESRLAGHEDTQYF. As DNA, the CDR3 is TGTGCCAGCAGTGAATCCAGACTAGCGGGGCACGAGGATACGCAGTATTTT. The entire variable domain, with the rest obtained from reference TRBV2 and TRBJ2-3, is as follows: EPEVTQTPSHQVTQMGQEVILRCVPISNHLYFYWYRQILGQKVEFLVSFYNNEISEKSEIFDDQFSVERPDGSNFTLKIRSTKLEDSAMYFCASSESRLAGHEDTQYFGPGTRLTVL.

V gene TRBV19 combines with J gene TRBJ1-1, with D tentatively TRBD1 (6 bases). The CDR3 contains 16 residues. Trimming removed 3 bases at V and 1 base at J, with 15 bases between. Per the germline V gene, CDR1 is LNHDA and CDR2 is SQIVND (reference sequence). CDR3 region: CASSIGFGQPNTEAFF. The CDR3 DNA sequence: TGTGCCAGTAGTATTGGGTTCGGACAGCCGAACACTGAAGCTTTCTTT.

The chain is built from TRBV25-1 and TRBJ1-4; D unclear. Germline V gives CDR1 MGHDK, CDR2 SYGVNS. V was pared by 1 base and J by 7 bases, with 13 bases between. This CDR3 spans 15 amino acids. The DNA of the CDR3 is TGTGCCAGCAGTGAATTCGGGGTATCGAGTGAAAAACTGTTTTTT. Protein product: CASSEFGVSSEKLFF. Full variable domain (rest looked up from reference TRBV25-1 and TRBJ1-4): EADIYQTPRYLVIGTGKKITLECSQTMGHDKMYWYQQDPGMELHLIHYSYGVNSTEKGDLSSESTVSRIRTEHFPLTLESARPSHTSQYLCASSEFGVSSEKLFFGSGTQLSVL.

The chain uses TRBV28 and TRBJ2-3; 7 positions match TRBD2. The CDR3 has 14 residues. CDR1 and CDR2 (germline): MDHEN, SYDVKM. J was trimmed by 0 bases and V by 7 bases; bases with no gene match: 4. The chain's CDR3 is CASNRAGSTDTQYF. The CDR3 DNA follows: TGTGCCAGCAACCGAGCGGGGAGCACAGATACGCAGTATTTT.

The chain links TRBV6-2 or TRBV6-3 to TRBJ1-1, with D uncertain. Between the trimmed V and J ends, which lost 2 bases and 7 bases, there was a span of 17 bases. Germline lookup yields CDR1 MNHEY and CDR2 SVGEGT. The CDR3 length is 15 residues. In DNA, the CDR3 is TGTGCCAGCAGTTACAACGGGATTCCTCTTAATGAAGCTTTCTTT. Amino acids: CASSYNGIPLNEAFF.

This clone appeared a few times. The rearrangement uses TRBV19 and TRBJ1-1, with D perhaps matching TRBD1 (6 bases). Germline-derived CDR1 and CDR2 are LNHDA and SQIVND (reference sequence). CDR3 length equals 14 residues. V was trimmed by 4 bases and J by 1 base, leaving 10 bases between them. This CDR3 is CASSRQAGNTEAFF. The CDR3 nucleotides are TGTGCCAGTAGTAGACAGGCGGGGAACACTGAAGCTTTCTTT.

V usage is TRBV14 and J usage is TRBJ2-5, with D perhaps TRBD1 (6 bases). CDR1 is SGHDN and CDR2 is FVKESK in the germline V gene. The CDR3 has 13 amino acids. The V end was cut by 6 bases, the J end by 5 bases, with 13 bases between. DNA of the CDR3: TGTGCCAGCAGACAACAGGGTTTCGAGACCCAGTACTTC. Its protein product is CASRQQGFETQYF.

This clone has a single count. This chain joins TRBV6-1 and TRBJ1-5; TRBD1 aligns across 10 bases. Germline V CDR1 and CDR2: MNHNS, SASEGT. The CDR3 covers 19 residues. J lost 6 bases, V lost 4 bases, and 18 bases had no gene match. As DNA, the CDR3 is TGTGCCAGCAGTGGCGGGACAGGGGAGGGGTTTAGCATTGGTCAGCCCCAGCATTTT. Its protein is CASSGGTGEGFSIGQPQHF.

V and J are TRBV3-1 (or the pseudogene TRBV3-2) and TRBJ2-5; D is perhaps TRBD1 (8 bases). In germline, CDR1 is LGHDT, CDR2 YNNKEL (reference sequence). The CDR3 covers 16 residues. Trimming shortened V by 4 bases and J by 5 bases, and 20 bases separated the two germline ends. DNA of the CDR3: TGTGCCAGCAGCCCAATGGCCCGGGGGGACAGGGAGACCCAGTACTTC. It is translated as CASSPMARGDRETQYF.

The genes are TRBV2 and TRBJ2-5; the match to TRBD1 covers 8 bases. V was clipped by 6 bases and J by 4 bases; unmatched bases: 7. The CDR3 runs to 14 residues. In germline, CDR1 is SNHLY, CDR2 FYNNEI. The CDR3 protein is CASRSQGAGETQYF. The CDR3, as DNA: TGTGCCAGCAGGTCTCAGGGGGCGGGAGAGACCCAGTACTTC. The full variable domain, rest sourced from reference TRBV2 and TRBJ2-5, is EPEVTQTPSHQVTQMGQEVILRCVPISNHLYFYWYRQILGQKVEFLVSFYNNEISEKSEIFDDQFSVERPDGSNFTLKIRSTKLEDSAMYFCASRSQGAGETQYFGPGTRLLVL.

This chain uses TRBV10-3 with TRBJ1-1; TRBD1 matches at 7 bases. This CDR3 has 13 amino acids. CDR1 is ENHRY and CDR2 is SYGVKD in the germline V gene. J lost 3 bases, V lost 4 bases, and 2 bases had no gene match. The CDR3 is CAISVGQDTEAFF. For the CDR3, the DNA is TGTGCCATCAGTGTAGGACAGGACACTGAAGCTTTCTTT.

This rearrangement joins TRBV5-1 to TRBJ2-3; 7 bases map to TRBD2. Trimming at V came to 5 bases and at J to 6 bases, leaving 6 bases not matched to a gene. The CDR3 is 13 amino acids. CDR1 is SGHRS and CDR2 is YFSETQ in the germline V gene. This CDR3 is CASRASGRDTQYF. In DNA form, the CDR3 reads TGCGCCAGCAGGGCTAGCGGAAGGGATACGCAGTATTTT.

V usage is TRBV15 and J usage is TRBJ2-3, with TRBD2 identical over 9 bases. J gave up 3 bases and V 1 base, and 5 bases lay outside the gene matches. The CDR3 is made up of 16 amino acids. CDR1 and CDR2 from the germline V gene are LNHNV and YYDKDF (reference sequence). The CDR3 DNA reads as TGTGCCACCAGCAGAGCGGGAGCGGGGGGTACAGATACGCAGTATTTT. Protein sequence: CATSRAGAGGTDTQYF. The complete variable domain, with remaining parts taken from reference TRBV15 and TRBJ2-3, reads DAMVIQNPRYQVTQFGKPVTLSCSQTLNHNVMYWYQQKSSQAPKLLFHYYDKDFNNEADTPDNFQSRRPNTSFCFLDIRSPGLGDTAMYLCATSRAGAGGTDTQYFGPGTRLTVL.

The V call is TRBV6-5, the J call TRBJ2-7; 9 bases are a match to TRBD2. The J segment lost 2 bases and the V segment lost 7 bases, leaving 6 bases of the junction unmatched. This CDR3 spans 14 amino acids. From germline, CDR1 is MNHEY and CDR2 SVGAGI. In DNA form, the CDR3 reads TGTGCCAGCATCCATAGCGGGGGACCCTACGAGCAGTACTTC. Its translation: CASIHSGGPYEQYF.

The rearrangement links TRBV7-2 to TRBJ2-7; no definite D call. The V gene lost 1 base and the J gene lost 5 bases, with 6 bases spanning the gap. This CDR3 is 12 amino acids long. Germline CDR1 SGHTA, CDR2 FQGNSA. CDR3 sequence reads: CASSLDRDEQYF. For the CDR3, the DNA is TGTGCCAGCAGCTTAGACCGCGACGAGCAGTACTTC. Together with reference TRBV7-2 and TRBJ2-7, the CDR3 gives the full variable domain: GAGVSQSPSNKVTEKGKDVELRCDPISGHTALYWYRQSLGQGLEFLIYFQGNSAPDKSGLPSDRFSAERTGGSVSTLTIQRTQQEDSAVYLCASSLDRDEQYFGPGTRLTVT.

The chain combines TRBV4-2 with TRBJ2-1, with D tentatively TRBD1 (6 bases). V was pared by 4 bases and J by 5 bases, with 18 bases between. CDR1 and CDR2 (germline): LGHNA, YNFKEQ. The CDR3 has 16 residues. The CDR3 here is CASSPREQGRHNEQFF. CDR3 coding DNA: TGTGCCAGCAGCCCCAGGGAACAGGGAAGGCACAATGAGCAGTTCTTC.

This clone occurred once. This chain links TRBV28 with TRBJ1-4; D is unresolved. V was cut by 4 bases and J by 0 bases, with 15 bases left in between. The CDR3 sequence is 17 residues long. CDR1 MDHEN and CDR2 SYDVKM come from the germline V gene. CDR3 DNA: TGTGCCAGCAGTTACGCCGGGGTGAGAGCAACTAATGAAAAACTGTTTTTT. Its translation: CASSYAGVRATNEKLFF.

The genes are TRBV4-2 and TRBJ1-2; 8 positions agree with TRBD1. CDR3 size: 14 residues. With 1 base clipped from V and 7 bases from J, the junction kept 5 bases outside the gene matches. Germline values: CDR1 LGHNA, CDR2 YNFKEQ. The CDR3 protein is CASSQGTGYAGYTF. Here the CDR3 DNA reads TGTGCCAGCAGCCAAGGGACAGGGTACGCTGGCTACACCTTC.

This clone appeared a single time. The CDR3 reads CASSILPATNEKLFF. The CDR3 nucleotides are TGCGCCAGCAGCATACTACCTGCAACTAATGAAAAACTGTTTTTT. V and J are TRBV5-1 and TRBJ1-4; D call uncertain. CDR1 and CDR2 from the germline V gene are SGHRS and YFSETQ. CDR3 size: 15 residues. V gave up 4 bases and J gave up 0 bases, with 10 bases separating them. Together with reference TRBV5-1 and TRBJ1-4, the CDR3 gives the full variable domain: KAGVTQTPRYLIKTRGQQVTLSCSPISGHRSVSWYQQTPGQGLQFLFEYFSETQRNKGNFPGRFSGRQFSNSRSEMNVSTLELGDSALYLCASSILPATNEKLFFGSGTQLSVL.

The chain couples TRBV18 to TRBJ2-7; D perhaps matches TRBD2 (5 bases). CDR1 is KGHSH and CDR2 is LQKENI in the germline V gene. This CDR3 region has 14 residues. Trimming pared 6 bases from V and 2 bases from J, leaving 14 bases between. In DNA, the CDR3 is TGTGCCAGCTCCCGAGGCGGGCAAGCCTACGAGCAGTACTTC. This gives the protein CASSRGGQAYEQYF.